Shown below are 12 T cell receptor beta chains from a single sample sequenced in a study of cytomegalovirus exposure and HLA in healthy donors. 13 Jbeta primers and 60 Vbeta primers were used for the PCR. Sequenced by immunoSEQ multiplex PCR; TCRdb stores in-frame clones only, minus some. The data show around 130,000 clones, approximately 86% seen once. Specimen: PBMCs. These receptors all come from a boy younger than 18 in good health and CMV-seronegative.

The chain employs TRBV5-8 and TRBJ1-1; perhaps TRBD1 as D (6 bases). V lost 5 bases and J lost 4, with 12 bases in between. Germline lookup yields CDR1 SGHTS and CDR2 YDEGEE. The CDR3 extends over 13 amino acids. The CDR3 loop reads CASRRSGATEAFF. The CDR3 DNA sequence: TGTGCCAGCAGAAGGTCAGGGGCCACTGAAGCTTTCTTT. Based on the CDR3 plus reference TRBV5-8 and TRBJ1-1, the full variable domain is EAGVTQSPTHLIKTRGQQATLRCSPISGHTSVYWYQQALGLGLQFLLWYDEGEERNRGNFPPRFSGRQFPNYSSELNVNALELEDSALYLCASRRSGATEAFFGQGTRLTVV.

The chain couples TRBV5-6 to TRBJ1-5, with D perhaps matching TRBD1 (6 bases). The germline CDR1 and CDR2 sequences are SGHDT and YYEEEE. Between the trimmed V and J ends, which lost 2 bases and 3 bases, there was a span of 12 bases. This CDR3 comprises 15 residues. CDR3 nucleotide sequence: TGTGCCAGCAGCTTACAGGGAAGGGTCAATCAGCCCCAGCATTTT. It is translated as CASSLQGRVNQPQHF.

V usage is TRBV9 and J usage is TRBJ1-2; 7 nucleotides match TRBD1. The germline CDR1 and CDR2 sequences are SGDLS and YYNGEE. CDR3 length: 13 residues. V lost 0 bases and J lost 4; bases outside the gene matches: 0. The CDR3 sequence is CASSVGTGYGYTF. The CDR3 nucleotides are TGTGCCAGCAGCGTAGGGACAGGCTATGGCTACACCTTC.

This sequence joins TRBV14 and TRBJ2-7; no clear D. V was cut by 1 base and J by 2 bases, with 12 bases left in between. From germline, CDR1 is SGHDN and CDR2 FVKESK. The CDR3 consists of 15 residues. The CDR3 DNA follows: TGTGCCAGCAGCCAAGTTATGGTAGATACCTACGAGCAGTACTTC. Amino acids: CASSQVMVDTYEQYF.

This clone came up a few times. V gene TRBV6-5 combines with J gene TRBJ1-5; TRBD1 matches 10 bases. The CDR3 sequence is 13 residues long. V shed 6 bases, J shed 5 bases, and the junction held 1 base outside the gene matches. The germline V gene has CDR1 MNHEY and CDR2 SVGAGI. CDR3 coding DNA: TGTGCCAGCAGGGGGACAGGGGATCAGCCCCAGCATTTT. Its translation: CASRGTGDQPQHF.

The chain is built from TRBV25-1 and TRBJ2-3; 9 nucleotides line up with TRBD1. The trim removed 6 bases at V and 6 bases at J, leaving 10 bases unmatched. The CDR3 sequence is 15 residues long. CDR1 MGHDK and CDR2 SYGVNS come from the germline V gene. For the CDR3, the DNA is TGTGCCAGCAGCGCGGGAACAGGGGGCATGGATACGCAGTATTTT. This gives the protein CASSAGTGGMDTQYF.

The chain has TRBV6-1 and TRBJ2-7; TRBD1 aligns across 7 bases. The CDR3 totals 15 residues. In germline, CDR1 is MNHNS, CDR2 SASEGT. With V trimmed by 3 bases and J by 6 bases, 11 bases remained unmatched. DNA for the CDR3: TGTGCCAGCAGTGAGTCAGGGGGAGCCCCTGTCGAGCAGTACTTC. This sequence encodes CASSESGGAPVEQYF.

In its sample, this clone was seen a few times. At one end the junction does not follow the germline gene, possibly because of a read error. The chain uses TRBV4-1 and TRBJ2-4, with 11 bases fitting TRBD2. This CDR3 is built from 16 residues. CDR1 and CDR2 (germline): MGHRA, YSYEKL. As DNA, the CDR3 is TGCGCCAGCAGTCCGGGACTAGCGGATACCAAAAACGTTCAGTACTTC. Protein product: CASSPGLADTKNVQYF.

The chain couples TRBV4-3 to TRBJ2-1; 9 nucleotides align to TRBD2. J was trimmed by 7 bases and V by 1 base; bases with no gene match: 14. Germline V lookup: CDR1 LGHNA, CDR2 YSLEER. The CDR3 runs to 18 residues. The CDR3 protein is CASSQGVSGRFLGNEQFF. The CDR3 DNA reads TGCGCCAGCAGCCAAGGGGTCAGCGGGAGGTTTCTGGGAAATGAGCAGTTCTTC.

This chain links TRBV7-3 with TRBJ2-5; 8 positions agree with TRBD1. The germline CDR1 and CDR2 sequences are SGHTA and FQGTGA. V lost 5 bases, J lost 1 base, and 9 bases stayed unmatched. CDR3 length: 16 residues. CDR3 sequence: CASSPRDRSIQETQYF. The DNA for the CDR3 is TGTGCCAGCAGCCCCCGGGACAGGAGTATCCAAGAGACCCAGTACTTC.

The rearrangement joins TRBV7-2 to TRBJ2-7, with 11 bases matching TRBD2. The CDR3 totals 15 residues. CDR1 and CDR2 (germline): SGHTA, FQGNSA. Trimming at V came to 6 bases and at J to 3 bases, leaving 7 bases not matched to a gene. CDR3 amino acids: CASSSSGTSGYEQYF. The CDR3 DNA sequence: TGTGCCAGCAGTTCATCCGGGACTAGCGGCTACGAGCAGTACTTC.

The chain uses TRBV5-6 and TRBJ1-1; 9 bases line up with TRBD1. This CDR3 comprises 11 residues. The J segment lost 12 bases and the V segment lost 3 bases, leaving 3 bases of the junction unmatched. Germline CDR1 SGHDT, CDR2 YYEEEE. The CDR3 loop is CASSSGQGPFF. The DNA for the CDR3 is TGTGCCAGCAGCTCGGGACAGGGCCCTTTCTTT.